Below are 18 T cell receptor beta chains sequenced from a single sample in a study of OX40 agonist ivuxolimab in advanced cancers. Profiled with immunoSEQ multiplex PCR; TCRdb holds only in-frame clones, not every one. The sample lists about 100,000 clones, roughly 90% occurring once. This specimen consisted of CD4+ or CD8+ T cells sorted from blood, obtained in a trial of the OX40 agonist ivuxolimab. The receptors derive from an adult with an advanced solid tumor such as melanoma, head and neck, liver or kidney cancer.

This clone was recorded only once. The CDR3 DNA reads TGTGCCAGCAGCTTAGCTCCTGAAGATACGCAGTATTTT. Protein sequence: CASSLAPEDTQYF. The rearrangement links TRBV7-3 to TRBJ2-3; D uncertain. V shed 2 bases and J shed 5 bases, with 8 bases lying between them. The CDR3 length is 13 residues. Germline values: CDR1 SGHTA, CDR2 FQGTGA.

The V gene is TRBV5-1, the J gene TRBJ2-7; weak D call: TRBD1 (6 bases). Trimming pared 3 bases from V and 3 bases from J, leaving 10 bases between. CDR1 is SGHRS, CDR2 YFSETQ, per germline. CDR3 size: 13 residues. The DNA for the CDR3 is TGCGCCAGCAGCTGGGACAAGTACTACGAGCAGTACTTC. Its translation: CASSWDKYYEQYF.

The V call is TRBV4-3, the J call TRBJ1-5; no clear D. Germline CDR1 reads LGHNA; CDR2 reads YSLEER. The CDR3 covers 15 residues. V dropped 0 bases and J dropped 2 bases, with 8 bases sitting between them. CDR3 bases: TGCGCCAGCAGCCAAGATGGGCAGGGCAATCAGCCCCAGCATTTT. Translated: CASSQDGQGNQPQHF.

The V gene is TRBV7-6, the J gene TRBJ2-7; no clear D. CDR1 SGHVS and CDR2 FNYEAQ come from the germline V gene. The V gene lost 2 bases and the J gene lost 0 bases, with 14 bases spanning the gap. The CDR3 totals 16 residues. CDR3 residues: CASSLYLWGSSYEQYF. In DNA, the CDR3 is TGTGCCAGCAGCTTATATCTGTGGGGAAGCTCCTACGAGCAGTACTTC.

The rearrangement links TRBV7-8 to TRBJ2-1; 11 bases align to TRBD2. The ends lost 1 base at V and 10 bases at J; junction bases unmatched: 15. The CDR3 loop spans 18 amino acids. CDR1 and CDR2 (germline): SGHVS, FQNEAQ. CDR3 DNA sequence: TGTGCCAGCAGCTTAGAGGGGAGGTCGACTAGCGGGGCCGGCGAGCAGTTCTTC. It yields the protein CASSLEGRSTSGAGEQFF. The complete variable domain, with remaining parts taken from reference TRBV7-8 and TRBJ2-1, reads GAGVSQSPRYKVAKRGQDVALRCDPISGHVSLFWYQQALGQGPEFLTYFQNEAQLDKSGLPSDRFFAERPEGSVSTLKIQRTQQEDSAVYLCASSLEGRSTSGAGEQFFGPGTRLTVL.

The V and J genes are TRBV5-1 and TRBJ1-2; TRBD1 agrees at 7 bases. Trimming cost V 4 bases and J 4 bases; bases outside gene matches: 10. CDR3 length equals 15 residues. CDR1 is SGHRS, CDR2 YFSETQ, per germline. Here the CDR3 DNA reads TGCGCCAGCAGCATCCTACAGGGGACGGGCTATGGCTACACCTTC. Translation: CASSILQGTGYGYTF.

The V and J genes are TRBV4-3 and TRBJ1-2; a weak D match, TRBD1 (5 bases). The CDR3 covers 18 residues. The ends were cut back, 0 bases at V and 0 bases at J, with 17 bases in the middle. Per the germline V gene, CDR1 is LGHNA and CDR2 is YSLEER. For the CDR3, the DNA is TGCGCCAGCAGCCAAGATTCGGGAGGGGAAGTAACTAACTATGGCTACACCTTC. Translating it yields CASSQDSGGEVTNYGYTF.

The chain joins TRBV5-1 to TRBJ2-3, with 7 bases matching TRBD1. The germline V gene encodes CDR1 SGHRS and CDR2 YFSETQ. This CDR3 contains 15 residues. Trimming cost V 2 bases and J 2 bases; bases outside gene matches: 5. The CDR3 protein is CASSLDRADTDTQYF. For the CDR3, the DNA is TGCGCCAGCAGCTTAGACAGGGCGGACACAGATACGCAGTATTTT.

This clone was observed a single time. The V gene is TRBV5-1, the J gene TRBJ1-2; D gene unclear. Trimming removed 5 bases at V and 8 bases at J, with 13 bases between. The germline V gene has CDR1 SGHRS and CDR2 YFSETQ. CDR3 length: 12 amino acids. CDR3 DNA: TGCGCCAGCAGGCTTTCCGGGCTCGGCTACACCTTC. Protein sequence: CASRLSGLGYTF.

The V gene is TRBV5-1, the J gene TRBJ2-2; D tentatively fits TRBD1 or TRBD2 (6 bases each). Germline V gives CDR1 SGHRS, CDR2 YFSETQ. The V gene lost 1 base and the J gene lost 1 base, with 32 bases spanning the gap. The CDR3 loop spans 23 amino acids. The CDR3 loop is CASSLLSRGTIGGLSKNTGELFF. In DNA, the CDR3 is TGCGCCAGCAGCTTGCTTTCTAGAGGGACAATAGGGGGGCTATCAAAGAACACCGGGGAGCTGTTTTTT.

This clone occurred once. V usage is TRBV28 and J usage is TRBJ1-4, with D perhaps matching TRBD1 (6 bases). Germline values: CDR1 MDHEN, CDR2 SYDVKM. This CDR3 has 15 residues. Trimming stripped 4 bases from V and 5 bases from J, with 14 bases between. CDR3 protein: CASSWSGRGNEKLFF. The CDR3 DNA is TGTGCCAGCAGTTGGTCGGGCAGGGGAAATGAAAAACTGTTTTTT. The entire variable domain, with the rest obtained from reference TRBV28 and TRBJ1-4, is as follows: DVKVTQSSRYLVKRTGEKVFLECVQDMDHENMFWYRQDPGLGLRLIYFSYDVKMKEKGDIPEGYSVSREKKERFSLILESASTNQTSMYLCASSWSGRGNEKLFFGSGTQLSVL.

The chain couples TRBV4-1 to TRBJ1-5; the D is unclear. Germline V CDR1 and CDR2: MGHRA, YSYEKL. The CDR3 runs 13 residues. Trimming left V 1 base short and J 8 bases short, with 9 bases between. CDR3 amino acids: CASSQGILEPQHF. Here the CDR3 DNA reads TGCGCCAGCAGCCAAGGTATCTTGGAGCCCCAGCATTTT.

The CDR3 bases are TGTGCCAGCAGTTGGGACAGCATGAACACTGAAGCTTTCTTT. This encodes CASSWDSMNTEAFF. The chain recombines TRBV6-1 with TRBJ1-1; TRBD1 agrees at 7 bases. Trimming at V came to 5 bases and at J to 0 bases, leaving 3 bases not matched to a gene. The V gene's germline CDR1 is MNHNS and CDR2 SASEGT. The CDR3 has 14 amino acids.

The chain combines TRBV28 with TRBJ2-2; tentative D call: TRBD1 (6 bases). V shed 5 bases and J shed 2 bases, with 12 bases lying between them. The CDR3 has 15 residues. Germline CDR1 is MDHEN and CDR2 is SYDVKM. CDR3: CASSPTGYNTGELFF. The CDR3 nucleotides read TGTGCCAGCAGTCCCACAGGGTACAACACCGGGGAGCTGTTTTTT.

This chain connects TRBV5-6 to TRBJ1-5; 9 positions agree with TRBD1. Trimming took 3 bases from V and 7 from J; bases not matched to a gene: 2. CDR3 length: 13 residues. Germline CDR1 and CDR2: SGHDT and YYEEEE. In nucleotides, the CDR3 is TGTGCCAGCAGCTGGGACAGGGCACAGCCCCAGCATTTT. This translates into CASSWDRAQPQHF.

The rearrangement links TRBV6-5 to TRBJ2-5; 10 positions match TRBD2. V gave up 6 bases and J gave up 1 base; unmatched junction bases: 5. Germline values: CDR1 MNHEY, CDR2 SVGAGI. The CDR3 has 15 residues. Here the CDR3 DNA reads TGTGCCAGCAGCCCGACTAGCGGGCTCCAAGAGACCCAGTACTTC. The encoded protein is CASSPTSGLQETQYF.

This rearrangement joins TRBV28 to TRBJ1-1, with a possible D match to TRBD1 (5 bases). Per germline, CDR1 MDHEN and CDR2 SYDVKM. V lost 2 bases to trimming and J lost 0 bases, with 16 bases between them. The CDR3 is 17 residues long. The CDR3 is CASSLTGSYTLNTEAFF. The CDR3 DNA reads TGTGCCAGCAGTTTAACAGGCAGCTATACATTGAACACTGAAGCTTTCTTT.

Here the CDR3 reads CASSLVQGQTSAYEQYF. The CDR3 DNA reads TGTGCCAGCAGCTTGGTCCAGGGCCAGACCTCCGCCTACGAGCAGTACTTC. The genes are TRBV11-2 and TRBJ2-7; tentatively, D is TRBD1 (5 bases). Germline V gene sequence: CDR1 SGHAT, CDR2 FQNNGV. This CDR3 comprises 17 residues. V was cut by 3 bases and J by 2 bases, with 20 bases left in between.